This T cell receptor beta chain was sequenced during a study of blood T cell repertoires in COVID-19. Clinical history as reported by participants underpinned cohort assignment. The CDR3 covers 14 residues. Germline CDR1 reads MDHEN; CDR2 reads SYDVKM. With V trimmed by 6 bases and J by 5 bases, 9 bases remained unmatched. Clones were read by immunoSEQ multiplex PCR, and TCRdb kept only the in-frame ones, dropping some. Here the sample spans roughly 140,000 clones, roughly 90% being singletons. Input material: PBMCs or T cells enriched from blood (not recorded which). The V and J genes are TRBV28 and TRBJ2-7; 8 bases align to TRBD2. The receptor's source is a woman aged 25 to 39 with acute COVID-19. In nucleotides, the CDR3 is TGTGCCAGCAGGGAAGCGGGAGTGGCCCACGAGCAGTACTTC. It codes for CASREAGVAHEQYF.